These T cell receptor beta chains were read from a single sample in a study of blood T cell repertoires in COVID-19. Data came from immunoSEQ multiplex PCR; TCRdb stores just in-frame clones and leaves some out. Here the sample spans around 57,000 clones, just under 90% being singletons. The sequenced sample was peripheral blood. Receptor source: a human donor with active COVID-19. The donor label of this sample is uncertain. Both conserved end residues are part of each CDR3. Each record gives: D gene, clone size, V gene, J gene, CDR3 DNA, CDR3 protein. D genes are given only for firm matches. Some rows have no size entry. The others give once, few or many, or a class for an expanded clone.

>TRBD1|.|TRBV5-8|TRBJ2-5
TGTGCCAGGAGGGACAGCACATTCGAGACCCAGTACTTC
CARRDSTFETQYF
>TRBD1|.|TRBV28|TRBJ1-5
TGTGCCAGCAGGAACCGAATCGGACAGGGCATCGGCAATCAGCCCCAGCATTTT
CASRNRIGQGIGNQPQHF
>TRBD1|.|TRBV4-1|TRBJ1-5
TGCGCCAGCAGGCAAACAGGGGGCGAGAATCAGCCCCAGCATTTT
CASRQTGGENQPQHF
>TRBD2|.|TRBV7-2|TRBJ2-7
TGTGCCAGCAGCTTGACGGGACTAGCGGGATACGAGCAGTACTTC
CASSLTGLAGYEQYF
>.|few|TRBV7-9|TRBJ2-3
TGTGCCAGCAGCTTCAAAAAGGGGGCAGATACGCAGTATTTT
CASSFKKGADTQYF
>.|.|TRBV5-1|TRBJ2-5
TGCGCCAGCAGCTTAGATGGCGGGGAGACCCAGTACTTC
CASSLDGGETQYF
>TRBD1|.|TRBV6-5|TRBJ1-1
TGTGCCAGCAGTTACTCGGCAGGGGGCTTGGGCACTGAAGCTTTCTTT
CASSYSAGGLGTEAFF
>.|.|TRBV10-3|TRBJ2-7
TGTGCCATCAGTGCCCAAATACAGGGCTACGAGCAGTACTTC
CAISAQIQGYEQYF
>TRBD1|once|TRBV24-1|TRBJ2-7
TGTGCCACCAGTCATCGACAGGGTGGCTACGAGCAGTACTTC
CATSHRQGGYEQYF
>.|.|TRBV2|TRBJ1-6
TGTGCCAGCAGTGCGGGGGTTGGTTCACCCCTCCACTTT
CASSAGVGSPLHF
>.|.|TRBV12-1|TRBJ1-5
TGTGCCAGCAGCTTGCGCAGCCGGGGGGAGCCCCAGCATTTT
CASSLRSRGEPQHF
>TRBD2|.|TRBV6-2/TRBV6-3|TRBJ2-2
TGTGCCAGCAGTTACACTAGCGGGAAGTCGAACACCGGGGAGCTGTTTTTT
CASSYTSGKSNTGELFF
>TRBD1|.|TRBV19|TRBJ1-2
TGTGCCAGTAGTTTCGGGACAGAGTCGGCTAACTATGGCTACACCTTC
CASSFGTESANYGYTF
>.|.|TRBV7-3|TRBJ1-6
TGTGCCAGCAGCCCCGGGGGGAGCTCACCCCTCCACTTT
CASSPGGSSPLHF
>.|.|TRBV10-1|TRBJ2-7
TGCGCCAGCAGTGAGTCGGGGCAGGGGTACGAGCAGTACTTC
CASSESGQGYEQYF
>TRBD1|.|TRBV2|TRBJ1-1
TGTGCCAGCAGCCCGGGACAGGGGGCGACTTTCTTT
CASSPGQGATFF
>.|once|TRBV9|TRBJ2-3
TGTGCCAGCAGCTCCCGTTTTAGAGGGAGTGTTTCGGATACGCAGTATTTT
CASSSRFRGSVSDTQYF
>TRBD2|few|TRBV5-8|TRBJ2-1
TGTGCCAGCAGCTTTAGCGGGGCCAGAAATGAGCAGTTCTTC
CASSFSGARNEQFF
>TRBD1|.|TRBV27|TRBJ1-1
TGTGCCAGCAGTTTAAAAGAAGGGGTCACAGGGGGCACTGAAGCTTTCTTT
CASSLKEGVTGGTEAFF
>.|.|TRBV19|TRBJ2-6
TGTGCCAGTAGACAGGATCACTCTGGGGCCAACGTCCTGACTTTC
CASRQDHSGANVLTF
>.|.|TRBV7-6|TRBJ2-5
TGTGCCAGCAGCTTAGGAGGAGGGGGCAAAGAGACCCAGTACTTC
CASSLGGGGKETQYF
>.|.|TRBV6-2/TRBV6-3|TRBJ1-1
TGTGCCAGCAGTTACCACTCTGTACCGGGGGTCACTGAAGCTTTCTTT
CASSYHSVPGVTEAFF
>TRBD2|.|TRBV27|TRBJ2-4
TGTGCCAGCAGAGGACTAGCGGGAGTTAACGCAACCAAAAACATTCAGTACTTC
CASRGLAGVNATKNIQYF
>TRBD2|.|TRBV5-5|TRBJ2-3
TGTGCCAGCAGCTTGGCAGCGGGGGGTCGGGCAGATACGCAGTATTTT
CASSLAAGGRADTQYF
>TRBD2|.|TRBV11-2|TRBJ2-3
TGTGCCAGCAGCTGGAGGACTAGCGGGGGGGCCGGCACAGATACGCAGTATTTT
CASSWRTSGGAGTDTQYF
>.|.|TRBV6-6|TRBJ2-7
TGTGCCAGCAGTTACGGTTATCGGTACGAGCAGTACTTC
CASSYGYRYEQYF
>.|.|TRBV6-6|TRBJ1-1
TGTGCCAGCAGTTATAGTGAGACTGAAGCTTTCTTT
CASSYSETEAFF
>TRBD1|.|TRBV5-5|TRBJ2-7
TGTGCCAGCAGCTCCGACCTGACAGGGGGGTCCTACGAGCAGTACTTC
CASSSDLTGGSYEQYF